This T cell receptor beta chain originates from a study of regulatory T cells in long-lasting Graves disease. With iRepertoire HTBI primers and Arm-PCR of CDR3 regions, TCR beta libraries were built. TCRdb re-analysed the multiplex PCR reads in MiXCR, keeping a single row per CDR3 protein. The sample includes almost 450,000 distinct CDR3 sequences, 15% to 20% of them seen just once. The time point here: newly diagnosed GD, antithyroid drugs for less than 3 months. From PBMCs, RNA was extracted and then used to make the TCR library. Trimming took 6 bases from V and 0 from J; bases not matched to a gene: 2. CDR3 size: 15 residues. The germline V gene has CDR1 ENHRY and CDR2 SYGVKD. This same sample was also taken into another study, of T cells in Graves' hyperthyroidism and ophthalmopathy.

The specimen comprised peripheral blood mononuclear cells (PBMCs), sampled at new diagnosis, from a patient treated with antithyroid drugs. The sequence was obtained from a woman in her thirties with Graves disease. The V and J genes are TRBV10-3 and TRBJ2-6; 7 bases line up with TRBD1. In DNA, the CDR3 is TGTGCCATCAGAGGGGACAGCTCTGGGGCCAACGTCCTGACTTTC. It translates to CAIRGDSSGANVLTF.